This T cell receptor (beta chain) was observed in a study of response to subunit inactivated influenza vaccine. TCRdb redid the calling of the RT-PCR reads with MiXCR, one entry per CDR3 protein. The table has roughly 650,000 distinct CDR3 sequences, around 15% seen once. Notes on the study in general: Each seasonal influenza vaccination recruits few new T cells, the authors suggested.

Worth noting for this clonotype: Its specificity is unknown.

The material sequenced was PBMCs from blood, taken less than 15 days before vaccination. This clonotype was obtained from a man aged 50-59 years who received an inactivated influenza vaccine.

This chain's CDR3 is CASSGPGARVEQYF. The CDR3 DNA follows: TGTGCCAGCAGTGGCCCCGGGGCGCGCGTCGAGCAGTACTTC. The V and J genes are TRBV2 and TRBJ2-7, with D possibly being TRBD1 or TRBD2 (5 bases each). V was shortened by 4 bases and J by 6 bases, with 16 bases between the two germline ends. The length of the CDR3 is 14 residues. The germline V gene encodes CDR1 SNHLY and CDR2 FYNNEI.